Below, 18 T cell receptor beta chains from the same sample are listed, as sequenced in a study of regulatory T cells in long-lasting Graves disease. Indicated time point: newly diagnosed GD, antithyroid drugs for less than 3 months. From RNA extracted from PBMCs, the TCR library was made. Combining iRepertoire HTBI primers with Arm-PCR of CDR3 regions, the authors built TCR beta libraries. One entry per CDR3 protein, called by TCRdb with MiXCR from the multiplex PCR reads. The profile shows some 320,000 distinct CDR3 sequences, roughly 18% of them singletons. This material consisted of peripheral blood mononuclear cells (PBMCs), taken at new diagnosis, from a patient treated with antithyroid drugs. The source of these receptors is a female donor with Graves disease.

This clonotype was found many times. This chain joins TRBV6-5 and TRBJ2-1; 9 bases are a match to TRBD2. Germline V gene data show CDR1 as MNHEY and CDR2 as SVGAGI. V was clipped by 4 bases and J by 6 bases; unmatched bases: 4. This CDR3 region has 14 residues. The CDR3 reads CASSSLAGVNEQFF. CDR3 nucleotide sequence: TGTGCCAGCAGTTCATTAGCGGGAGTCAATGAGCAGTTCTTC.

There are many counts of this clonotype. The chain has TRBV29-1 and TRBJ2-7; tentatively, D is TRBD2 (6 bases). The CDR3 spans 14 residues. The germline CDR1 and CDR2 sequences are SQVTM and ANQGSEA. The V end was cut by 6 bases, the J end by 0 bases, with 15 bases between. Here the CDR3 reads CSVPLSGSSYEQYF. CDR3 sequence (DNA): TGCAGCGTCCCCCTTTCCGGGAGCTCCTACGAGCAGTACTTC.

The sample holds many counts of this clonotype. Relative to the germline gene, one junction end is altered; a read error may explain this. The CDR3 reads CSARVGLDGKLFF. In nucleotides, the CDR3 is TGCAGTGCCAGAGTGGGATTAGATGGAAAACTGTTTTTT. The V and J genes are TRBV20-1 and TRBJ1-4, with D unclear. This CDR3 spans 13 amino acids. Germline loops: CDR1 DFQATT, CDR2 SNEGSKA (reference sequence).

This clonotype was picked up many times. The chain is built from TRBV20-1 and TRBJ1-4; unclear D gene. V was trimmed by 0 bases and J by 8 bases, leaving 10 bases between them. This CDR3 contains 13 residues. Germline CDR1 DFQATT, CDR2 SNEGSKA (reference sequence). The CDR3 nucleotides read TGCAGTGCTAGAGAGCAGAGGGAGGAAAAACTGTTTTTT. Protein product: CSAREQREEKLFF.

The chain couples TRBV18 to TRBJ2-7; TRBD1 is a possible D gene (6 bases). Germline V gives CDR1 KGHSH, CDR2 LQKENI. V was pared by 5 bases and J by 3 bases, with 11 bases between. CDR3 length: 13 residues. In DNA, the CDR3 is TGTGCCAGCTCAACGAAACAGGGCTACGAGCAGTACTTC. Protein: CASSTKQGYEQYF.

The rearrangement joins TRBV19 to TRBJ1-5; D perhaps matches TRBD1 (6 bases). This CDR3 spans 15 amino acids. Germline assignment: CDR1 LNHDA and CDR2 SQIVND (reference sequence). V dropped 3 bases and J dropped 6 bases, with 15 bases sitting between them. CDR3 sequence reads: CASSIGVGGSQPQHF. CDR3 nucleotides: TGTGCCAGTAGTATCGGCGTTGGGGGCAGTCAGCCCCAGCATTTT.

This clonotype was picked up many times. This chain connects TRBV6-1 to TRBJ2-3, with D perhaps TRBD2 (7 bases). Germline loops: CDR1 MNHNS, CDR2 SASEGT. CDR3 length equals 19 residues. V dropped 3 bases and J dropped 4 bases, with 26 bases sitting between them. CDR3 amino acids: CASSDLMAGGGASPDTQYF. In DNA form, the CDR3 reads TGTGCCAGCAGTGATCTAATGGCGGGCGGGGGCGCTTCTCCAGATACGCAGTATTTT.

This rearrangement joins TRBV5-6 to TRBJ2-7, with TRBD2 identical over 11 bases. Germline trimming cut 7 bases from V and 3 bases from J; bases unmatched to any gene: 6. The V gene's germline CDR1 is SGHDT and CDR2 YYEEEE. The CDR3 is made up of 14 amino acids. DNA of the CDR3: TGTGCCAGCGGTCTAGCGGGAGGACTCTACGAGCAGTACTTC. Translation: CASGLAGGLYEQYF.

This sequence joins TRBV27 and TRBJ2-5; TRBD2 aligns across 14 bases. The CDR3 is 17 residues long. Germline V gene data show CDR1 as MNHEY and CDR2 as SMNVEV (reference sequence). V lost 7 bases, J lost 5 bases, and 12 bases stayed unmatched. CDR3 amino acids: CASTPGLAGEAGETQYF. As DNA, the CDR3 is TGTGCCAGCACACCGGGACTAGCGGGAGAAGCTGGGGAGACCCAGTACTTC.

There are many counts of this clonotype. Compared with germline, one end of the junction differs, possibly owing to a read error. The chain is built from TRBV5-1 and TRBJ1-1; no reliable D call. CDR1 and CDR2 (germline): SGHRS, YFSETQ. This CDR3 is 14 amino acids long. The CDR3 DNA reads TGTGCCAGCAGCTCGATGGGCAGGAACACTGAAGCTTTCTTT. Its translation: CASSSMGRNTEAFF.

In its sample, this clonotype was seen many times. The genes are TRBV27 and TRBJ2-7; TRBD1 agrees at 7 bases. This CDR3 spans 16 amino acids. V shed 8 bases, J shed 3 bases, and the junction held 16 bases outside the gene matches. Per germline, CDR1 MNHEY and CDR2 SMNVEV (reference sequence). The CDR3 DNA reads TGTGCCAGCCGTTCAACCTACAGGGGAATGAACTACGAGCAGTACTTC. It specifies CASRSTYRGMNYEQYF.

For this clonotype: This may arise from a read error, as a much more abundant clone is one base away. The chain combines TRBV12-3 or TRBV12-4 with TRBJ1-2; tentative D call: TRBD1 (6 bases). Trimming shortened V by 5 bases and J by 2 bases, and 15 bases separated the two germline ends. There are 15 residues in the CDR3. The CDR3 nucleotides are TGTGCCAGCAGTCCAACTCTTACAGGGAACTATGGCTACACCTTC. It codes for CASSPTLTGNYGYTF.

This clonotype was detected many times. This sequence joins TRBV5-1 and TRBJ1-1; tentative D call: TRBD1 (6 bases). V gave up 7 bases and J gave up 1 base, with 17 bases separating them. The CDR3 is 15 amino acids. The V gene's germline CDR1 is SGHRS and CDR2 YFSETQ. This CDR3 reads CASFLGGGQNTEAFF. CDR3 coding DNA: TGCGCCAGCTTTCTCGGCGGGGGCCAGAACACTGAAGCTTTCTTT. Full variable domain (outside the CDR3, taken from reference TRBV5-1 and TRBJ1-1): KAGVTQTPRYLIKTRGQQVTLSCSPISGHRSVSWYQQTPGQGLQFLFEYFSETQRNKGNFPGRFSGRQFSNSRSEMNVSTLELGDSALYLCASFLGGGQNTEAFFGQGTRLTVV.

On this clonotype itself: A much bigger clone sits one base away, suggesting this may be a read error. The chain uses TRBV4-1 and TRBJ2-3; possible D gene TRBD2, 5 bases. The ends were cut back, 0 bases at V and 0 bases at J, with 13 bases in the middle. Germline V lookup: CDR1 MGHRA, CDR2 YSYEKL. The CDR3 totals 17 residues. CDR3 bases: TGCGCCAGCAGCCAAGAGGGTACAGCGGCAAGCACAGATACGCAGTATTTT. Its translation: CASSQEGTAASTDTQYF.

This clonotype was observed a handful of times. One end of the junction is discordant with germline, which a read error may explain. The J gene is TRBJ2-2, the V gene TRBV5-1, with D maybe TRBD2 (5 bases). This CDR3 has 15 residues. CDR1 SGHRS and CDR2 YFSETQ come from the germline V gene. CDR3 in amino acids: CASSLAGPDTGELSF. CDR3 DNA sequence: TGCGCCAGCAGCTTGGCTGGACCCGACACCGGGGAGCTGTCTTTT.

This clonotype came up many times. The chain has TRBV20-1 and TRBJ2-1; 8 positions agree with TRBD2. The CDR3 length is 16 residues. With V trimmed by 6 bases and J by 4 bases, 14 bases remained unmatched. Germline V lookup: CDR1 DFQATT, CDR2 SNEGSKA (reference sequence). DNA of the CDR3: TGCAGTGCCGCGCAACCTTTAGCGGGATCATACAATGAGCAGTTCTTC. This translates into CSAAQPLAGSYNEQFF.

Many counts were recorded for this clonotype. CDR3 sequence reads: CATSGRLAGDNEQFF. The DNA for the CDR3 is TGTGCCACCAGTGGCAGACTAGCGGGAGACAATGAGCAGTTCTTC. This chain links TRBV24-1 with TRBJ2-1; 12 positions match TRBD2. V was pared by 5 bases and J by 5 bases, with 3 bases of the junction left unmatched. From germline, CDR1 is KGHDR and CDR2 SFDVKD. CDR3 length equals 15 residues.

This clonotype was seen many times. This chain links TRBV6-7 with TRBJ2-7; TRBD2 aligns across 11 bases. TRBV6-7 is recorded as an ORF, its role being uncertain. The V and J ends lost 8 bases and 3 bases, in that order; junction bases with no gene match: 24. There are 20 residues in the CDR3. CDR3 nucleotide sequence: TGTGCCAGCGATTTAACCCCAGTGGTACTAGCGGGAGAGAAGGACTACGAGCAGTACTTC. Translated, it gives CASDLTPVVLAGEKDYEQYF.